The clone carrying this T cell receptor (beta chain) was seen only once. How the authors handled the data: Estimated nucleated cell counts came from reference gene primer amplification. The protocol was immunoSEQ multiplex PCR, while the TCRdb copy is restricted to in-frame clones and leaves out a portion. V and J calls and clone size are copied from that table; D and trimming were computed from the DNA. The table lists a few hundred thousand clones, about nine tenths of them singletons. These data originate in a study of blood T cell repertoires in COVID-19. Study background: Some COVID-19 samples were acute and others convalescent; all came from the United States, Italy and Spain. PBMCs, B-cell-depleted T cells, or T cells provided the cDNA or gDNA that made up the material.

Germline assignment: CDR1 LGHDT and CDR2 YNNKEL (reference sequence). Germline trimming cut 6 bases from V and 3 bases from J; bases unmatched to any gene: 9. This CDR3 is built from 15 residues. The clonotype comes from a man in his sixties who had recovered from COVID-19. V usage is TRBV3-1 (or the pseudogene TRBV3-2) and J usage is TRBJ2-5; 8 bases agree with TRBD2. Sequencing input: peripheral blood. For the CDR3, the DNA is TGTGCCAGCAGAGACAATCCAGCGGGGGAAGAGACCCAGTACTTC. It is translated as CASRDNPAGEETQYF.